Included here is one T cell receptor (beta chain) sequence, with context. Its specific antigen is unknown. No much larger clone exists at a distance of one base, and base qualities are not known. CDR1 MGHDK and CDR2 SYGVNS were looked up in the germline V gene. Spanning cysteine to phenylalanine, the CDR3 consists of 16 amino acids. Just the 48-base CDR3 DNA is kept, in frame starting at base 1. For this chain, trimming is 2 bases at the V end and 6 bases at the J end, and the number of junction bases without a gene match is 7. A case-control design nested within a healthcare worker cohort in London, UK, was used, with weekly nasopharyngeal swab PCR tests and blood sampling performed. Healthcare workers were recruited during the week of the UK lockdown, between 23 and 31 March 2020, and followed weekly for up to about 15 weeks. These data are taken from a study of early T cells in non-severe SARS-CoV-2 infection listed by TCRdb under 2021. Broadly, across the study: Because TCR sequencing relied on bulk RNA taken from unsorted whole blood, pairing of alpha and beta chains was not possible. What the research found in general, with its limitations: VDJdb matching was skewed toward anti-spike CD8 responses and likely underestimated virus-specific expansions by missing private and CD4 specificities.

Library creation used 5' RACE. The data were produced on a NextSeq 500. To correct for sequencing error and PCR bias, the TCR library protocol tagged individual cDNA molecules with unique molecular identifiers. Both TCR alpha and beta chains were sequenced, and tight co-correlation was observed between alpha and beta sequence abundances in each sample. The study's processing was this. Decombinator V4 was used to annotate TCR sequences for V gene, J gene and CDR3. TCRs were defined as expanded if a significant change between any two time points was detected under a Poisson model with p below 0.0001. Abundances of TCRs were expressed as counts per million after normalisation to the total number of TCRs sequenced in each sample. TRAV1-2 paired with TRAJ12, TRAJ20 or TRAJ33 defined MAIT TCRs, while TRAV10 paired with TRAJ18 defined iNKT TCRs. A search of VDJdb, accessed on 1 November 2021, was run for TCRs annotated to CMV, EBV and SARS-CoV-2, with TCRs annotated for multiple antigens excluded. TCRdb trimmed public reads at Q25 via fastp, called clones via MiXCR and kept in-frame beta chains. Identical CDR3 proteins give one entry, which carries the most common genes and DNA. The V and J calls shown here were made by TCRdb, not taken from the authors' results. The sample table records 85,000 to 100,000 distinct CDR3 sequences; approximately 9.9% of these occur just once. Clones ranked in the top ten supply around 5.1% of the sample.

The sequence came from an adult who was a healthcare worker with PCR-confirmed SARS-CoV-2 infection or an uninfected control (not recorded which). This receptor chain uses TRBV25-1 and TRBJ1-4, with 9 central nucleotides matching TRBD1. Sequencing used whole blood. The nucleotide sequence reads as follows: TGTGCCAGCAGTGAACCGCCGGGACAGGGTGATGAAAAACTGTTTTTT. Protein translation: CASSEPPGQGDEKLFF.